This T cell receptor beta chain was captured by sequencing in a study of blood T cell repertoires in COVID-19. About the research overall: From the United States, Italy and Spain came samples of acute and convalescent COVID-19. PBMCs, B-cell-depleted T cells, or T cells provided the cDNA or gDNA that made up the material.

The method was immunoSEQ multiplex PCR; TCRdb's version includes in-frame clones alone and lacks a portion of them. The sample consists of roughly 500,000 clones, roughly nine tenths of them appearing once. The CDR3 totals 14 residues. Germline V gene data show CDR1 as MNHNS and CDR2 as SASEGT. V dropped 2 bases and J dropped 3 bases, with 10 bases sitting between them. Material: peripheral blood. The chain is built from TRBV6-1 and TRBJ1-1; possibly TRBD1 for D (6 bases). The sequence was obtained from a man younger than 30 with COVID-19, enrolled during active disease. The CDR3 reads CASSESRGHTEAFF. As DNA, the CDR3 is TGTGCCAGCAGTGAATCGCGGGGGCACACTGAAGCTTTCTTT.